The rows below give T cell receptor beta chains drawn from one sample of a study of blood T cell repertoires in COVID-19. Measured with immunoSEQ multiplex PCR; TCRdb has only the in-frame clones, and not every one. The profile shows 200,000 to 250,000 clones, approximately 90% of them singletons. The sample taken for sequencing was peripheral blood. The receptors were gathered from a man in his fifties or sixties with COVID-19, enrolled during active disease. The CDR3 runs from the conserved cysteine through the conserved F or W. Fields, in order: V gene, D gene, J gene, clone size, CDR3 length, CDR3 protein, CDR3 DNA. A D gene is named only where the DNA matches it firmly. Rows may omit the clone size; those that give it use once, few, many or a size class.

TRBV10-3	NA	TRBJ2-1	NA	11	CAIGRSGEQFF	TGTGCCATCGGAAGGTCGGGTGAGCAGTTCTTC
TRBV5-4	NA	TRBJ2-2	NA	15	CASSSPGVGTGELFF	TGTGCCAGCAGCTCTCCAGGGGTTGGCACCGGGGAGCTGTTTTTT
TRBV5-1	NA	TRBJ1-3	NA	16	CASSLGQRSSGNTIYF	TGCGCCAGCAGCTTGGGACAGAGAAGCTCTGGAAACACCATATATTTT
TRBV19	TRBD2	TRBJ2-3	NA	18	CASSPRLAGTPRTDTQYF	TGTGCCAGTAGTCCCCGACTAGCGGGGACACCCCGCACAGATACGCAGTATTTT
TRBV6-1	NA	TRBJ1-4	NA	20	CASSEEGHNLGAATNEKLFF	TGTGCCAGCAGTGAAGAAGGACACAACTTAGGGGCTGCAACTAATGAAAAACTGTTTTTT
TRBV15	TRBD2	TRBJ2-2	NA	16	CATSPSGGADTGELFF	TGTGCCACCAGTCCCAGCGGGGGGGCCGACACCGGGGAGCTGTTTTTT
TRBV18	NA	TRBJ1-4	NA	14	CASSLQGFREKLFF	TGTGCCAGCTCACTACAGGGCTTTAGGGAAAAACTGTTTTTT
TRBV6-5	TRBD1	TRBJ2-7	NA	15	CASSYEIQGANEQYF	TGTGCCAGCAGTTACGAAATACAGGGGGCAAACGAGCAGTACTTC
TRBV3-1/TRBV3-2	TRBD1	TRBJ1-4	NA	15	CASSLPGQGDEKLFF	TGTGCCAGCAGCCTACCGGGACAGGGGGATGAAAAACTGTTTTTT
TRBV2	NA	TRBJ1-1	once	16	CASNSMRGGWDTEAFF	TGTGCCAGCAACAGCATGAGGGGGGGATGGGACACTGAAGCTTTCTTT
TRBV11-3	NA	TRBJ2-2	NA	14	CASSPRDFTGELFF	TGTGCCAGCAGCCCTCGGGACTTCACCGGGGAGCTGTTTTTT
TRBV23-1	TRBD1	TRBJ1-5	NA	16	CASSHTGTECNQPQHF	TGCGCCAGCAGTCACACAGGGACAGAATGCAATCAGCCCCAGCATTTT
TRBV6-5	TRBD1	TRBJ1-5	NA	15	CASSNPGQGDQPQHF	TGTGCCAGCAGTAACCCGGGACAGGGAGATCAGCCCCAGCATTTT
TRBV19	NA	TRBJ2-5	NA	15	CASRVAPVQEGTQYF	TGTGCCAGTAGGGTAGCCCCCGTTCAGGAGGGGACCCAGTACTTC